This T cell receptor beta chain was recorded in a study of T cell responses to AZD1222 COVID-19 vaccine. The study, taken as a whole, reports: Spike-specific TCR breadth and depth went up after people got two AZD1222 doses.

Assay: immunoSEQ multiplex PCR; the TCRdb copy retains only in-frame clones and omits some. Among 110,000 to 150,000 clones, about 92% were seen once, and the ten largest hold around 3%. The CDR3 covers 16 residues. Germline CDR1 reads SGHTA; CDR2 reads FQGNSA. V dropped 5 bases and J dropped 4; count of bases not matched to a gene: 9. In regard to this clone: No antigen is known for it.

The material was peripheral blood, obtained on day 0 of AZD1222 vaccination. This TCR was sampled from an adult in good health. V and J are TRBV7-2 and TRBJ2-2; the match to TRBD2 covers 8 bases. The CDR3 DNA reads as TGTGCCAGCAGCCAAGGACTAGCAGACTCCACCGGGGAGCTGTTTTTT. Amino acids: CASSQGLADSTGELFF.